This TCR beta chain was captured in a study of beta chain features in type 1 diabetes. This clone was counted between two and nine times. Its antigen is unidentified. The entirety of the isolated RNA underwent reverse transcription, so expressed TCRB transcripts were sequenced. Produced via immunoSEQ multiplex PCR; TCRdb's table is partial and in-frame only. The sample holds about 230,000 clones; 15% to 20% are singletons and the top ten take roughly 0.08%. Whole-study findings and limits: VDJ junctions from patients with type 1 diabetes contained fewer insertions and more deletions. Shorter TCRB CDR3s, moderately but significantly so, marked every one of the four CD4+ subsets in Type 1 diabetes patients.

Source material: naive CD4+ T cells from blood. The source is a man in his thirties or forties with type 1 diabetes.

DNA of the CDR3: TGTGCCAGCAGCCTACTGACAACTAGTAATGAGCAGTTCTTC. Protein: CASSLLTTSNEQFF. The V and J genes are TRBV7-6 and TRBJ2-1; a weak D match, TRBD2 (5 bases). The V gene's germline CDR1 is SGHVS and CDR2 FNYEAQ. Trimming pared 5 bases from V and 7 bases from J, leaving 15 bases between. The CDR3 loop spans 14 amino acids.